This TCR beta chain was documented in a study of neoadjuvant anti-PD-1 for oral cavity cancer. Only in-frame clones appear in the TCRdb table, and some are missing; sequencing was by immunoSEQ multiplex PCR. The sample includes around 34,000 clones, just under 90% of them seen just once. The sample in question was PBMCs, obtained before nivolumab (anti-PD-1) treatment. This clonotype was obtained from a person aged 40-85 years with oral cavity squamous cell carcinoma.

CDR3 region: CASSVEGGNEKLFF. For the CDR3, the DNA is TGTGCCAGCAGCGTAGAAGGGGGTAATGAAAAACTGTTTTTT. The rearrangement joins TRBV9 to TRBJ1-4; the D gene is possibly TRBD1 (6 bases). Looked up from germline, CDR1 is SGDLS and CDR2 is YYNGEE. This CDR3 spans 14 amino acids. Trimming stripped 0 bases from V and 4 bases from J, with 7 bases between.